This entry is about one TCR beta chain. This sample is drawn from a study of blood T cell repertoires in COVID-19. The study recruited people aged about 18 to 95 years across 20 to 30 US areas. Cohort placement rested on clinical history that participants reported themselves. CDR3 length equals 12 residues. V lost 6 bases to trimming and J lost 4 bases, with 6 bases between them. In the original processing: Cell counts per sample came from amplifying reference gene primers. TCRdb's copy holds only in-frame clones and misses some; the assay was immunoSEQ multiplex PCR. V and J calls and clone size come straight from that table; D and trimming were deduced from the DNA. Among 270,000 or so clones listed, 85% were seen once.

The sequence was obtained from a woman between 50 and 59 years old who had been exposed to COVID-19. The V gene is TRBV12-3 or TRBV12-4, the J gene TRBJ1-4; D ambiguous. Sequenced: PBMCs or T cells enriched from blood (not recorded which). The CDR3 protein is CASRQYNEKLFF. The CDR3 region has the DNA TGTGCCAGCAGACAGTATAATGAAAAACTGTTTTTT.